Each of the 2 T cell receptor beta chains below was sequenced from the same sample in a study of blood T cell repertoires in COVID-19. Clones were read by immunoSEQ multiplex PCR, and TCRdb kept only the in-frame ones, dropping some. The data hold tens of thousands of clones, with about nine tenths observed a single time. The sequenced sample consisted of peripheral blood. Source of these receptors: a human donor in a cohort sampled during active COVID-19.

This chain connects TRBV3-1 (or the pseudogene TRBV3-2) to TRBJ2-1, with TRBD2 identical over 9 bases. V lost 1 base and J lost 2; bases outside the gene matches: 3. This CDR3 has 16 amino acids. Germline V gives CDR1 LGHDT, CDR2 YNNKEL (reference sequence). The CDR3 DNA is TGTGCCAGCAGCCAAGTGGCTAGCGGGACCTACAATGAGCAGTTCTTC. Translating it yields CASSQVASGTYNEQFF.

The chain uses TRBV5-1 and TRBJ2-5; 12 bases align to TRBD1. Germline values: CDR1 SGHRS, CDR2 YFSETQ. This CDR3 contains 16 residues. V trimming: 4 bases; J trimming: 2 bases; junction bases outside the gene matches: 6. The CDR3 DNA follows: TGCGCCAGCAGCCCTGGGACAGGGGGCGGGCAAGAGACCCAGTACTTC. Protein: CASSPGTGGGQETQYF.